Shown below are 7 T cell receptor beta chains from a single sample sequenced in a study of CD8+ T cells in alopecia areata. Sequencing relied on a cDNA template that was reverse transcribed from extracted RNA. The repertoire was sequenced with immunoSEQ multiplex PCR; TCRdb's copy has only in-frame clones and lacks some. The top ten clones hold roughly 0.79% of a sample with 75,000 to 100,000 clones, about 45% of them seen once. The sample was CD4+ T cells sorted from blood. These receptors originate from a human donor with alopecia areata.

The genes are TRBV2 and TRBJ2-5, with no clear D. The CDR3 is 14 amino acids. V was clipped by 7 bases and J by 0 bases, with 12 bases between them. The germline V gene encodes CDR1 SNHLY and CDR2 FYNNEI. The CDR3 bases are TGTGCCAGCATCCAGCGAGAACACCAAGAGACCCAGTACTTC. This gives the protein CASIQREHQETQYF.

This clone was seen only once. The J gene is TRBJ1-5, the V gene TRBV30; D unclear. Germline CDR1 GTSNPN, CDR2 SVGIG (reference sequence). The CDR3 contains 13 residues. Trimming removed 2 bases at V and 1 base at J, with 6 bases between. CDR3 nucleotide sequence: TGTGCCTGGAGTACCAGCAGCAATCAGCCCCAGCATTTT. Its translation: CAWSTSSNQPQHF.

The sample holds a few counts of this clone. The chain combines TRBV29-1 with TRBJ2-3; D is ambiguous. This CDR3 is 12 amino acids long. Trimming took 4 bases from V and 4 from J, leaving 9 bases between them. Germline V gives CDR1 SQVTM, CDR2 ANQGSEA. CDR3 DNA sequence: TGCAGCGTTGCGGCTTCGGCAGATACGCAGTATTTT. It encodes CSVAASADTQYF.

The chain has TRBV6-5 and TRBJ2-7; D ambiguous. The CDR3 spans 12 residues. Trimming shortened V by 6 bases and J by 4 bases, and 10 bases separated the two germline ends. CDR1 is MNHEY and CDR2 is SVGAGI in the germline V gene. CDR3 sequence (DNA): TGTGCCAGCAGGACAACGAATTACGAGCAGTACTTC. This translates into CASRTTNYEQYF.

This chain uses TRBV30 with TRBJ2-3; no firm D call. Trimming left V 1 base short and J 5 bases short, with 4 bases between. This CDR3 spans 11 amino acids. Germline CDR1 GTSNPN, CDR2 SVGIG (reference sequence). The DNA of the CDR3 is TGTGCCTGGAGTGGAAAAGATACGCAGTATTTT. Translating it yields CAWSGKDTQYF.

The rearrangement uses TRBV29-1 and TRBJ2-3; 7 nucleotides line up with TRBD2. The germline gives CDR1 SQVTM, CDR2 ANQGSEA. There are 14 residues in the CDR3. Trimming removed 4 bases from V and 0 bases from J; junction bases left unmatched: 4. The CDR3 loop reads CSVGGGTSTDTQYF. The CDR3 DNA follows: TGCAGCGTTGGGGGGGGAACGAGCACAGATACGCAGTATTTT.

A few counts support this clone. The chain combines TRBV9 with TRBJ2-3; D might be TRBD1 (5 bases). CDR3 length equals 15 residues. Trimming removed 3 bases at V and 5 bases at J, with 16 bases between. Looked up from germline, CDR1 is SGDLS and CDR2 is YYNGEE. The chain's CDR3 is CASSETSARGDTQYF. The DNA for the CDR3 is TGTGCCAGCAGCGAGACCAGCGCAAGGGGAGATACGCAGTATTTT.